At least ten counts were recorded for the clone carrying this T cell receptor (beta chain). TCRdb re-called the 5' RACE reads with MiXCR, one entry per CDR3 protein. The data contain some 67,000 distinct CDR3 sequences, more than 8.5% of them singletons. This record belongs to a study of early T cells in non-severe SARS-CoV-2 infection. This clonotype originated in an adult who was a healthcare worker with PCR-confirmed SARS-CoV-2 infection or an uninfected control (not recorded which). Sequencing used whole blood, obtained at baseline.

The CDR3 coding sequence is TGTGCCACCAGTGATTTGCAGCGTAACTATGGCTACACCTTC. This translates into CATSDLQRNYGYTF. This sequence joins TRBV24-1 and TRBJ1-2; D gene unclear. CDR1 KGHDR and CDR2 SFDVKD come from the germline V gene. The germline V and J ends were trimmed by 0 bases and 1 base, with 5 bases remaining between them. The CDR3 extends over 14 amino acids.